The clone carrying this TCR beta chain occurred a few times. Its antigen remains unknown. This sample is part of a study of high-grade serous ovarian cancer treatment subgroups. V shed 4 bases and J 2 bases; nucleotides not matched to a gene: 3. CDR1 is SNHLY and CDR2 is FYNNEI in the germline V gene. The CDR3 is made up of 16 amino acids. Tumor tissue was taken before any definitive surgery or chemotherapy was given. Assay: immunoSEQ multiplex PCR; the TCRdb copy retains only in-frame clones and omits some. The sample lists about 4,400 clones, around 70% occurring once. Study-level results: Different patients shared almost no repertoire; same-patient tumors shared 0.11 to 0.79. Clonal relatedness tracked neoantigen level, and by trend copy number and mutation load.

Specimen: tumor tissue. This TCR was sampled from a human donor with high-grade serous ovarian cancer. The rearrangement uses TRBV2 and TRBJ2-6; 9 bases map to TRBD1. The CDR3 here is CASSVGTGTGANVLTF. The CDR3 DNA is TGTGCCAGCAGTGTCGGGACAGGGACTGGGGCCAACGTCCTGACTTTC. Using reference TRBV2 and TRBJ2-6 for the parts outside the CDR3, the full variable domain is EPEVTQTPSHQVTQMGQEVILRCVPISNHLYFYWYRQILGQKVEFLVSFYNNEISEKSEIFDDQFSVERPDGSNFTLKIRSTKLEDSAMYFCASSVGTGTGANVLTFGAGSRLTVL.